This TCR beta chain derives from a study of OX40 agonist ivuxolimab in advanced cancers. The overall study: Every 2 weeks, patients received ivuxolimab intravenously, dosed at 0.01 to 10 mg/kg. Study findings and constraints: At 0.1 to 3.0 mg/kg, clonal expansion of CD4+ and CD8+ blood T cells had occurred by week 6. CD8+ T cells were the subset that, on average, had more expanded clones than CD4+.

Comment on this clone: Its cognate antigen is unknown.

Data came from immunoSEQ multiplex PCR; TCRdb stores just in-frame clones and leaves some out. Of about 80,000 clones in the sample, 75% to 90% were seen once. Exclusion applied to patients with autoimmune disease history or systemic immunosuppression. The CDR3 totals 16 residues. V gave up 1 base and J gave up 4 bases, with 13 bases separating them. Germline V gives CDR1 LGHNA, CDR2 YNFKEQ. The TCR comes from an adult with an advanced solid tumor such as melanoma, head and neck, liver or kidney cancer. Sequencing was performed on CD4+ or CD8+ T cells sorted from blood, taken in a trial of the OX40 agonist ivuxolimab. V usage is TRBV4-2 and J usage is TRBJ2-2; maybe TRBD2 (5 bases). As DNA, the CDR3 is TGTGCCAGCAGCCAAGCGAGTAGCGAGGTCACCGGGGAGCTGTTTTTT. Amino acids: CASSQASSEVTGELFF.